This TCR beta chain comes out of a study of blood T cell repertoires in COVID-19 (dated by TCRdb to 2019 to 2021). Broadly, across the study: Samples covering the acute and convalescent phases of COVID-19 were provided by collaborators in the United States, Italy and Spain. The samples were drawn from two sources: the first 160 participants of the ongoing ImmuneRACE study, and approximately 1,300 subjects contributed by 6 global collaborators. Nearly every sample came with metadata listing a de-identified subject ID, COVID-19 status, age in years and sex. Where HLA class I and class II types were available, the types were taken from metadata supplied by the sample provider, not from assay-based typing. A freely available public database, intended as a resource for researchers studying the immune response to SARS-CoV-2, is where the repertoires were released. The material from the prospective study consisted of cDNA or gDNA derived from T cells, B-cell-depleted T cells, or PBMCs. Deeply sampled blood TCRbeta repertoires from subjects exposed to, actively infected with, or recovered from COVID-19 were included in the dataset.

CDR1 and CDR2, looked up from the germline V gene, are MNHNS and SASEGT. The CDR3 runs 17 residues from the cysteine to the phenylalanine. The entry retains the CDR3 DNA only, 51 bases that are in frame from base 1. At the junction V is shortened by 4 bases and J by 4 bases, with 22 bases in between. Here is what the overall study found, with its caveats: Clinical and demographic metadata were provided uncurated, with the amount varying by source and participant.

The immunoSEQ Assay, a bias-controlled multiplex PCR, was used to amplify TCRbeta CDR3 regions from genomic DNA. Turning to the authors' computational methods: Nucleated cell counts per sample were estimated from amplification of reference gene primers within the assay. Sequence reads were collapsed and filtered to measure the absolute abundance of every unique TCRbeta CDR3 rearrangement. For each sample, productive Simpson clonality was calculated by taking the square root of Simpson's diversity index across productive rearrangements. TCRdb provides this immuneACCESS table in a form limited to in-frame rearrangements. Some clones are lacking; in checked studies, under half of them reflect an unresolved V gene, and why the rest are absent is not known. That table supplies the V and J calls and clone size; D and trimming were determined from the DNA. In this sample the table shows about 320,000 clones, 70% to 90% of which occur a single time. The top ten constitute more than 6% of the sample.

Each collaborating institution followed its own protocols to collect whole blood in K2EDTA tubes. For TCRbeta analysis, collaborators shipped samples as frozen whole blood, isolated PBMCs, or DNA extracted from either of those sample types. This clone came up a few times. Its antigen is not yet known. Per-base qualities were not stored, and no clone one base away is much larger. This receptor was taken from a human donor in a cohort sampled during active COVID-19. Sequenced material: peripheral blood. The chain was built from TRBV6-1 and TRBJ1-2; a weak D assignment points to TRBD1 (6 bases agree). CDR3 protein: CASSAPRDIPNLYGYTF. The DNA sequence reads TGTGCCAGCAGTGCCCCCCGGGACATCCCTAACCTCTATGGCTACACCTTC.